The sequence of this T cell receptor (beta chain) was determined in a study of blood T cell repertoires in COVID-19. In the study overall: T cells, B-cell-depleted T cells, or PBMCs provided the cDNA or gDNA that served as material.

Germline lookup yields CDR1 SGDLS and CDR2 YYNGEE. The V end was cut by 3 bases, the J end by 1 base, with 7 bases between. The CDR3 is 14 amino acids. The repertoire was sequenced with immunoSEQ multiplex PCR; TCRdb's copy has only in-frame clones and lacks some. The data show about 55,000 clones, with approximately 85% seen just once and roughly 24% held by the top ten. Sample: peripheral blood. The sequence was obtained from a woman aged 80 or older with acute or convalescent COVID-19. The rearrangement joins TRBV9 to TRBJ2-2; a weak D match, TRBD1 (5 bases). CDR3 in amino acids: CASSGRVNTGELFF. The CDR3 bases are TGTGCCAGCAGCGGCAGGGTGAACACCGGGGAGCTGTTTTTT.